This T cell receptor beta chain was recovered during a study of blood T cell repertoires in COVID-19. Which cohort a participant joined came from the clinical history participants gave. Recovery meant two consecutive negative NP/OP PCR tests, professional clearance, or resolved symptoms. In the study's own analysis: Scientists estimated how many nucleated cells there were by amplifying reference gene primers. The method was immunoSEQ multiplex PCR; TCRdb's version includes in-frame clones alone and lacks a portion of them. The DNA gave D and trimming, while V, J and clone size come from that table. This table holds a few hundred thousand clones, roughly four fifths found once. This CDR3 has 13 amino acids. The germline V gene encodes CDR1 MNHEY and CDR2 SVGAGI. V dropped 0 bases and J dropped 7 bases, with 9 bases sitting between them.

Material for sequencing was PBMCs or T cells enriched from blood (not recorded which). This chain links TRBV6-5 with TRBJ1-1; a weak D match, TRBD1 (5 bases). The sequence was obtained from a woman between 45 and 65 years old who had recovered from COVID-19. CDR3 amino acids: CASSYSDRREAFF. As DNA, the CDR3 is TGTGCCAGCAGTTACTCCGACAGACGTGAAGCTTTCTTT.